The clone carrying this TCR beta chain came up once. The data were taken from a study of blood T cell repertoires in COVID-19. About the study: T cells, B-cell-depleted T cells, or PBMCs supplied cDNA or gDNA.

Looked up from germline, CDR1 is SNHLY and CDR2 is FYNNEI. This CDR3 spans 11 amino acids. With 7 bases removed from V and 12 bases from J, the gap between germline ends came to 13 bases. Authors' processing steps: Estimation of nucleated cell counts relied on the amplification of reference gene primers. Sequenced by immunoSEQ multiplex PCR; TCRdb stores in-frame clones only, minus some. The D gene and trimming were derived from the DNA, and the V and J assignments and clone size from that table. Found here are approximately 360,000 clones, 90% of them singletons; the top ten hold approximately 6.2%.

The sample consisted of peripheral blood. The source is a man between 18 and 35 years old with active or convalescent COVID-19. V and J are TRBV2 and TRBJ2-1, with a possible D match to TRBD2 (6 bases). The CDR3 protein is CASMEGLVQFF. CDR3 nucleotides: TGTGCCAGCATGGAGGGGTTAGTGCAGTTCTTC.